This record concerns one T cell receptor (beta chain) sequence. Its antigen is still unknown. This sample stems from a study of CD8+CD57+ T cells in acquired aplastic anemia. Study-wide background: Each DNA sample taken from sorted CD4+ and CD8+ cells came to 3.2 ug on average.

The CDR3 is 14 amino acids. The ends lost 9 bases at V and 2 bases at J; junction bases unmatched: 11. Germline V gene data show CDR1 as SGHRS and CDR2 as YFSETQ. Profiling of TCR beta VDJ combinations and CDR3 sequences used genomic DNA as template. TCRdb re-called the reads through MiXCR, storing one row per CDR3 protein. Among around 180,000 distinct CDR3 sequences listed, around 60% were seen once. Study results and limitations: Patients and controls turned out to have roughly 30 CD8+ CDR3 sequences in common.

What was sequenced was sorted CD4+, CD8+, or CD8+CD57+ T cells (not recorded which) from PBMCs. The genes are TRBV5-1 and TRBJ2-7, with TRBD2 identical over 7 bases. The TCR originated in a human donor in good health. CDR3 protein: CATTAGDPTYEQYF. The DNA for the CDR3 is TGCGCCACCACGGCGGGGGACCCGACCTACGAGCAGTACTTC.